Sequencing of this TCR beta chain was carried out in a study of cytomegalovirus exposure and HLA in healthy donors. Study results and caveats: An analysis done earlier found most TCR beta V segments productive about 90% or about 30% of the time. Clonal expansion, a later analysis showed, was greater in HLA-associated TCR beta chains than in equally common others. A later analysis linked a missense DCLRE1C variant to TCR beta V- and J-gene trimming. Cytomegalovirus-associated status was assigned to about 150 TCR beta chains.

60 Vbeta and 13 Jbeta primers were used in PCR. TCRdb keeps only in-frame clones here, not all; method: immunoSEQ multiplex PCR. This sample has around 61,000 clones, with 60% to 80% found just once. Germline CDR1 SEHNR, CDR2 FQNEAQ (reference sequence). The CDR3 spans 15 residues. V lost 4 bases and J 1 base, leaving 13 bases between the germline ends. As for this clone: The antigen is not known.

This clonotype was sampled from a man between 35 and 55 years old in good health and CMV-seropositive. Sequenced: PBMCs. The chain carries TRBV7-9 and TRBJ2-5, with a weak D call TRBD1 (6 bases). The CDR3: CASSYPTGSQETQYF. The CDR3 DNA reads as TGTGCCAGCAGCTACCCGACAGGTTCCCAAGAGACCCAGTACTTC.